Sequencing of this T cell receptor (beta chain) was carried out in a study of shared clonotypes between healthy human individuals. Study conclusions and caveats: The authors sampled blood alone, and tissue repertoires likely differ.

As to this clone: The antigen is undetermined.

Germline lookup yields CDR1 SQVTM and CDR2 ANQGSEA. The CDR3 has 13 amino acids. The V and J ends lost 3 bases and 6 bases, in that order; junction bases with no gene match: 3. Profiled with immunoSEQ multiplex PCR; TCRdb holds only in-frame clones, not every one. The sample has over 400,000 clones, approximately 94% seen once; the top ten hold about 0.059%. The receptor comes from a woman in her 30s in good health. Sample: naive CD4+ T cells sorted from blood. Indicated subset: CD45RA+ positively selected. The chain has TRBV29-1 and TRBJ2-1; 9 bases map to TRBD1. In nucleotides, the CDR3 is TGCAGCGTTGAGAAGGACAGGGGCAATGAGCAGTTCTTC. It encodes CSVEKDRGNEQFF.